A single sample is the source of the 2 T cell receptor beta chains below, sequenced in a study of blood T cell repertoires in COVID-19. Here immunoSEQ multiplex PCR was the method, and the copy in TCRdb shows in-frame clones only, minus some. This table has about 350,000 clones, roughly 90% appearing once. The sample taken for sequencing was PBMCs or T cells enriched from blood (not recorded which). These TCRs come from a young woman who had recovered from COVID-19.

In DNA form, the CDR3 reads TGCAGTGCTAGTCAGGGGAATCAGCCCCAGCATTTT. Translated: CSASQGNQPQHF. The chain couples TRBV20-1 to TRBJ1-5, with D maybe TRBD1 (6 bases). The CDR3 has 12 residues. Trimming removed 3 bases from V and 4 bases from J, with 7 bases in between. The germline gives CDR1 DFQATT, CDR2 SNEGSKA (reference sequence).

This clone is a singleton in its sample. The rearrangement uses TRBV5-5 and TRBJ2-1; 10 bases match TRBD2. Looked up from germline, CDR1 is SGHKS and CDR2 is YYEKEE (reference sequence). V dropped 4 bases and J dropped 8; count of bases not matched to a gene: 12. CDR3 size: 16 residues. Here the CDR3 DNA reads TGTGCCAGCAGCGCTTTTGTAGCGGGGGGCGAGGATGAGCAGTTCTTC. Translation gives CASSAFVAGGEDEQFF.